The table lists the clone carrying this TCR beta chain with a count of one. The antigen remains unidentified. This entry comes from a study of vaccination and CD4 T cells after COVID-19. Treatment in this sample: roughly 10-day PBMC culture with coronavirus spike peptide pools or control peptides (ViraFEST assay). Ahead of the COVID-19 pandemic (2011-2018), the CD4+ T cells of the unexposed donor were collected. Scientists ran DNA taken from cultured CD4+ T cells through the Oncomine TCR Beta short-read assay for sequencing. TCRdb analysed the PCR reads with MiXCR anew, one entry per CDR3 protein. The sample lists about 8,300 distinct CDR3 sequences, 35% to 45% seen once, with 29% in the top ten. The source of this sequence is a human donor in good health. The sequenced sample consisted of CD4+ T cells from blood, cultured in vitro.

In DNA, the CDR3 is TGTGCCAGCAGTGAGAGTGCGGCAGGGCGACAGACCCAGTACTTC. This sequence encodes CASSESAAGRQTQYF. The rearrangement links TRBV2 to TRBJ2-5; possibly TRBD1 for D (5 bases). The CDR3 loop spans 15 amino acids. The V end lost 3 bases, the J end lost 6 bases, and 17 bases lay between the germline ends. CDR1 and CDR2 from the germline V gene are SNHLY and FYNNEI.